This passage covers 5 T cell receptor beta chains from one sample sequenced in a study of T cell responses to AZD1222 COVID-19 vaccine. Sequencing used immunoSEQ multiplex PCR; TCRdb keeps in-frame clones, though not all of them. The top ten hold over 4.5% of the sample, which has roughly 100,000 clones, roughly 90% seen once. Sequenced material: peripheral blood, taken on day 0 of AZD1222 vaccination. Every receptor here comes from an adult in good health.

This clone showed up just once. This sequence joins TRBV5-8 and TRBJ1-1; D remains ambiguous. The germline V gene encodes CDR1 SGHTS and CDR2 YDEGEE. This CDR3 spans 15 amino acids. Trimming took off 0 bases at V and 1 base at J, with 10 bases between the two ends. In DNA, the CDR3 is TGTGCCAGCAGCTTGGGTTCCTCGGGGAACACTGAAGCTTTCTTT. This sequence encodes CASSLGSSGNTEAFF.

The chain is built from TRBV7-6 and TRBJ2-3; D assignment may be TRBD1 or TRBD2 (5 bases each). Germline V gene sequence: CDR1 SGHVS, CDR2 FNYEAQ. The CDR3 is 14 residues long. V lost 1 base to trimming and J lost 6 bases, with 11 bases between them. CDR3 region: CASSLGGAGDTQYF. The CDR3 nucleotides are TGTGCCAGCAGCTTAGGAGGGGCCGGGGATACGCAGTATTTT.

This chain uses TRBV28 with TRBJ1-5; D is unresolved. V was shortened by 4 bases and J by 4 bases, with 8 bases between the two germline ends. The CDR3 sequence is 13 residues long. The V gene's germline CDR1 is MDHEN and CDR2 SYDVKM. The CDR3 region is CASSWSINQPQHF. In nucleotides, the CDR3 is TGTGCCAGCAGTTGGAGTATTAATCAGCCCCAGCATTTT.

The J gene is TRBJ1-3, the V gene TRBV9; TRBD1 matches 12 bases. CDR1 and CDR2 (germline): SGDLS, YYNGEE. CDR3 length: 17 amino acids. With V trimmed by 3 bases and J by 4 bases, 8 bases remained unmatched. CDR3 protein: CASSASGTGGSGNTIYF. For the CDR3, the DNA is TGTGCCAGCAGCGCCTCCGGGACAGGGGGCTCAGGAAACACCATATATTTT.

This clone has just one count. This rearrangement joins TRBV5-1 to TRBJ1-2; tentative D call: TRBD1 (5 bases). The germline V gene encodes CDR1 SGHRS and CDR2 YFSETQ. CDR3 length: 14 amino acids. V dropped 2 bases and J dropped 3 bases, with 11 bases sitting between them. The CDR3 spells CASSLGDRYYGYTF. For the CDR3, the DNA is TGCGCCAGCAGCTTAGGGGACCGATACTATGGCTACACCTTC.